This TCR beta chain was recovered during a study of CDR3 diversity in severe acne. The germline V gene encodes CDR1 DFQATT and CDR2 SNEGSKA (reference sequence). V lost 3 bases and J 2 bases, leaving 14 bases between the germline ends. The CDR3 covers 15 residues. One entry per CDR3 protein results from TCRdb running MiXCR on the PCR reads. The sample has about 90,000 distinct CDR3 sequences, roughly 49% seen once. The chain joins TRBV20-1 to TRBJ2-1; possible D gene TRBD1, 6 bases. The sequenced sample was blood. The clonotype was recovered from a male donor with severe acne vulgaris. The CDR3 DNA follows: TGCAGTGCTAGCGGGCAGGGGTACGCCTACAATGAGCAGTTCTTC. This gives the protein CSASGQGYAYNEQFF.